This T cell receptor beta chain came from a study of CD8 T cells in ankylosing spondylitis. Trimming stripped 2 bases from V and 0 bases from J, with 7 bases between. Per the germline V gene, CDR1 is LGHDT and CDR2 is YNNKEL (reference sequence). The CDR3 length is 14 residues. On this clonotype itself: The antigen remains undetermined.

Findings of the study overall: The study identified a TCR beta motif of several highly homologous variants that appeared characteristic of ankylosing spondylitis blood.

Construction of TCR beta libraries was performed using quantitative 5'-RACE with molecular barcodes. TCRdb called the 5' RACE reads again in MiXCR, with one record for every CDR3 protein. The table has fewer than 500,000 distinct CDR3 sequences, roughly 25% seen once. The chain is built from TRBV3-1 and TRBJ1-1; no definite D call. This receptor was obtained from a male donor with ankylosing spondylitis. Sequencing input: blood, either unsorted or a sorted T cell fraction (not recorded which). The CDR3 DNA reads TGTGCCAGCAGCCAAACAGCAATGAACACTGAAGCTTTCTTT. Its translation is CASSQTAMNTEAFF.